Below are 4 T cell receptor beta chains sequenced from a single sample in a study of blood T cell repertoires in COVID-19. The repertoire was sequenced with immunoSEQ multiplex PCR; TCRdb's copy has only in-frame clones and lacks some. The table lists 490,000 or so clones, around 89% of them singletons. The sequencing sample was made of PBMCs or T cells enriched from blood (not recorded which). The receptors originated from a middle-aged woman who had recovered from COVID-19.

V usage is TRBV7-6 and J usage is TRBJ2-1; D is perhaps TRBD1 (6 bases). Trimming shortened V by 5 bases and J by 3 bases, and 14 bases separated the two germline ends. Germline V gene data show CDR1 as SGHVS and CDR2 as FNYEAQ. CDR3 length equals 15 residues. The CDR3: CASSPQGLIYNEQFF. Here the CDR3 DNA reads TGTGCCAGCAGCCCTCAGGGGCTTATCTACAATGAGCAGTTCTTC.

This clone was found a few times. The chain carries TRBV27 and TRBJ1-1, with 7 bases aligning to TRBD1. The J segment lost 4 bases and the V segment lost 2 bases, leaving 4 bases of the junction unmatched. This CDR3 comprises 14 residues. Germline assignment: CDR1 MNHEY and CDR2 SMNVEV (reference sequence). The CDR3 loop reads CASSLTPGGTEAFF. The CDR3, as DNA: TGTGCCAGCAGTTTAACTCCAGGGGGCACTGAAGCTTTCTTT.

In the case of this clone: Mismatch with germline at one junction end may stem from a read error. The V call is TRBV6-5, the J call TRBJ1-1; D is undetermined. Germline CDR1 reads MNHEY; CDR2 reads SVGAGI. The CDR3 runs to 14 residues. The CDR3 nucleotides are TGTGCCAGCAGCTACTCAGAGTCGAACACTGAAGCTTTCTTT. It translates to CASSYSESNTEAFF.

The chain employs TRBV5-4 and TRBJ1-6; D is possibly TRBD1 (5 bases). The V and J ends lost 0 bases and 11 bases respectively, with 12 bases between them. CDR1 and CDR2 from the germline V gene are SGHNT and YYREEE (reference sequence). There are 14 residues in the CDR3. CDR3 loop: CASSLGRGTAPLHF. Here the CDR3 DNA reads TGTGCCAGCAGCTTGGGGAGGGGTACTGCACCCCTCCACTTT.